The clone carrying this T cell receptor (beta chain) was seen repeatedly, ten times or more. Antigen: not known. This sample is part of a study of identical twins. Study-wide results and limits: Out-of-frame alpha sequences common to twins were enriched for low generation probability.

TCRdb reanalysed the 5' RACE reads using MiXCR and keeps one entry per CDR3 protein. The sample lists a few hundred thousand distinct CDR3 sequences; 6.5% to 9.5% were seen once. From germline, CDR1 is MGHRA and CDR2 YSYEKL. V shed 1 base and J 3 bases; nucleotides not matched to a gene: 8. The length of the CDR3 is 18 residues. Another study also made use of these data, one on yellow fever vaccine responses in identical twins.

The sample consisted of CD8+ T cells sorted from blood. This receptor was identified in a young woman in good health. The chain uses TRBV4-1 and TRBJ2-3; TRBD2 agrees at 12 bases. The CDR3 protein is CASSQVPGLAGTTDTQYF. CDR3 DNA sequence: TGCGCCAGCAGCCAAGTGCCTGGACTAGCGGGGACAACAGATACGCAGTATTTT.